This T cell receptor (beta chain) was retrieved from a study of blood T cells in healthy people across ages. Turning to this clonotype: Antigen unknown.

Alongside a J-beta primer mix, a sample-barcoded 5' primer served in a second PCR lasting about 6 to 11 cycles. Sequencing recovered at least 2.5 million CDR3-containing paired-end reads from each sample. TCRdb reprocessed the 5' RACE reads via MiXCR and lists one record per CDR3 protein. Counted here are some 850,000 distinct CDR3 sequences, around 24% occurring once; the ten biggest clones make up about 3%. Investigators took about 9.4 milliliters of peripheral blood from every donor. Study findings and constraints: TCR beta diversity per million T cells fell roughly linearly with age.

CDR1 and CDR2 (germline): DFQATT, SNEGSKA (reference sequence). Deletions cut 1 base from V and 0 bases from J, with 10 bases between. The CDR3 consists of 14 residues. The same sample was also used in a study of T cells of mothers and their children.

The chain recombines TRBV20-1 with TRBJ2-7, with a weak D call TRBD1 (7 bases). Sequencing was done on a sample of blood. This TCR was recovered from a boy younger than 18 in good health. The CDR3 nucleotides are TGCAGTGCTAGAGGGGGGGACAGCTCCTACGAGCAGTACTTC. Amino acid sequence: CSARGGDSSYEQYF.